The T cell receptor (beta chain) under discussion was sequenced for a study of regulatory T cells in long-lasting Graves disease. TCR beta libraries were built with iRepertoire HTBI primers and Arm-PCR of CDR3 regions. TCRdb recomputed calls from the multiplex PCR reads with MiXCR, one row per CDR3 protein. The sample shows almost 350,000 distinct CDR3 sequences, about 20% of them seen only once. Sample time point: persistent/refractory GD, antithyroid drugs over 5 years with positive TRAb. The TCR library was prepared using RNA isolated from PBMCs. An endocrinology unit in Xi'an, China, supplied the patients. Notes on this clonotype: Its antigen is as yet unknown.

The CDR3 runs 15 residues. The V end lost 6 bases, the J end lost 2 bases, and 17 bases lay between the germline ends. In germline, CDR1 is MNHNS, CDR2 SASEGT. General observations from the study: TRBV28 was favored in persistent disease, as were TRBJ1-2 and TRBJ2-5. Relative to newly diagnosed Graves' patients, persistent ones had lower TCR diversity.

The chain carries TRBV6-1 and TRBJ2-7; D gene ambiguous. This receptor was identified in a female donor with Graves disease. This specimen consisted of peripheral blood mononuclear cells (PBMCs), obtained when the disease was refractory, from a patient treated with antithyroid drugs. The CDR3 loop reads CASSLVSGHPYEQYF. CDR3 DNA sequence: TGTGCCAGCAGCTTAGTGTCGGGCCACCCCTACGAGCAGTACTTC.